This T cell receptor beta chain was sequenced during a study of T cells expressing NK-cell markers (dated by TCRdb to about 2020). For the study in its entirety: TCR beta-chain repertoires were profiled in sorted CD3+CD56+NKG2C+, CD3+CD56+NKG2C- and CD3+CD56-NKG2C+ T-cell subsets from eight donors. Among the eight sequenced donors, seven were HCMV-seropositive and one was HCMV-seronegative. The study sequenced eight donors, all healthy volunteers chosen at random: three men and five women. Libraries were sequenced as 2 x 150 bp reads on Illumina HiSeq 2000/2500, MiSeq or NextSeq.

The CDR3 starts with the cysteine, ends with the phenylalanine, and has 14 residues. No DNA is listed. Via the germline V gene, CDR1 is SGHRS and CDR2 YFSETQ. The paper's findings and limits, for the study overall: Those dominant clonotypes were again the most abundant among CD3+CD56-NKG2C+ cells in a few donors, at roughly 25-65%. It remained unclear whether the expanded NKG2C-expressing T cell clones were specific for HCMV antigens. In roughly 6 donors, the dominant CD3+CD56+NKG2C+ clonotypes ranked among the top 10 CD8+ clonotypes, making up about 1.0-8% of CD8+ T cells.

HCMV-specific IgG was detected in serum with a commercial ELISA kit to determine HCMV serostatus. Ficoll density gradient centrifugation was used to isolate peripheral blood mononuclear cells from blood. Sequencing used an Illumina HiSeq 2000. TCR beta cDNA libraries were prepared using 5'RACE template switching, which introduced a universal primer site and unique molecular identifiers. cDNA synthesis was primed from the TCR beta constant segment, followed by two successive PCR amplification steps. In the authors' own workflow: MIGEC handled demultiplexing of the reads and grouping by UMI, while MiTCR was used to assemble and quantify clonotypes. To remove erroneous sequences, TCR cDNA sequences were retained only when supported by two or more reads. The tcR package was used for downstream repertoire analysis, and clonotypes were matched across fractions by CDR3 nucleotide sequence plus V segment. Antigen specificity was annotated against VDJdb with VDJmatch, allowing one amino acid substitution in CDR3. TCRdb reprocessed the sequencing reads and holds a single record per CDR3 protein sequence, with no DNA. The V and J calls shown here were made by TCRdb, not taken from the authors' results. The table of this sample itemizes about 430,000 distinct CDR3 sequences. The ten largest clones add up to approximately 1.4% of the sample.

Regarding this clonotype: Its cognate antigen has yet to be identified.

The chain is encoded by TRBV5-1 joined to TRBJ2-3; TCRdb names TRBD2, which stays unverified in the absence of DNA. The sample comprised blood T cells: a sorted CD56 or NKG2C T cell subset, CD4+ or CD8+ T cells, or bulk PBMC T cells (not recorded which). This clonotype originated in a woman in her forties or fifties in good health. Donor details come from another sample of the same person, matched by shared clones. This receptor has the CDR3 CASRQSPVADTQYF.